Sequencing of this TCR beta chain was carried out in a study of shared clonotypes between healthy human individuals. On this clone itself: Its specificity is unknown.

Whole-study findings and limits: Naive subsets tended to show greater estimated richness than memory subsets. It was the few donors that limited the genetic and exposure-history diversity represented.

Samples underwent the assay at deep level. The table came from immunoSEQ multiplex PCR; TCRdb's copy has only in-frame clones and leaves some out. The data contain 2 million to 2.5 million clones, around 95% of them singletons. The CDR3 is 16 amino acids. The germline CDR1 and CDR2 sequences are SGHRS and YFSETQ. V was clipped by 3 bases and J by 2 bases; unmatched bases: 7. Partitioning of CD4+ cells yielded a CD45RA+ naive subset and a CD45RA-negative memory subset. The source material was naive CD4+ T cells sorted from blood. Subset reported: CD45RA+ positively selected. The chain has TRBV5-1 and TRBJ2-1; 8 positions match TRBD1. The clonotype originates from a man aged 18 to 30 in good health. CDR3 protein: CASSSSPGQAYNEQFF. The CDR3 nucleotides are TGCGCCAGCAGCTCGTCGCCGGGACAGGCCTACAATGAGCAGTTCTTC.